The 29 T cell receptor beta chains below were found in one sample sequenced in a study of blood T cell repertoires in COVID-19. Libraries were prepared by immunoSEQ multiplex PCR; TCRdb keeps only in-frame clonotypes and omits some of them. The top ten clones hold 1.2% of a sample with approximately 220,000 clones, 85% to 90% of them seen once. Input material: PBMCs or T cells enriched from blood (not recorded which). Source of these receptors: a man aged 25-45 years who had recovered from COVID-19.

This chain links TRBV10-3 with TRBJ2-2; 8 bases line up with TRBD2. Germline V gene data show CDR1 as ENHRY and CDR2 as SYGVKD. With 10 bases clipped from V and 4 bases from J, the junction kept 11 bases outside the gene matches. The CDR3 has 15 amino acids. The CDR3 DNA follows: TGTGCCACCGGACTAGCCAAAGGGGGCACCGGGGAGCTGTTTTTT. Protein sequence: CATGLAKGGTGELFF.

The chain is built from TRBV7-9 and TRBJ1-3; no clear D gene. Trimming stripped 11 bases from V and 0 bases from J, with 11 bases between. CDR1 and CDR2 from the germline V gene are SEHNR and FQNEAQ (reference sequence). There are 13 residues in the CDR3. CDR3 residues: CARTGNSGNTIYF. The CDR3 DNA follows: TGTGCCCGCACGGGCAACTCTGGAAACACCATATATTTT.

V is TRBV12-3 or TRBV12-4 and J is TRBJ1-2; TRBD1 is a possible D gene (5 bases). Deletions cut 5 bases from V and 4 bases from J, with 11 bases between. The CDR3 has 13 residues. In DNA form, the CDR3 reads TGTGCCAGCAGTCCGGGGGTCGCCTATGGCTACACCTTC. It translates to CASSPGVAYGYTF.

The gene calls are TRBV11-1 and TRBJ2-4; 9 bases map to TRBD2. Germline V gives CDR1 SGHAT, CDR2 FQDESV (reference sequence). The CDR3 has 15 residues. The V gene end was trimmed by 5 bases and the J gene end by 7 bases; junction bases not matched to a gene: 9. The CDR3 loop is CASSLGGTSGNIQYF. The CDR3 bases are TGTGCCAGCAGCCTAGGGGGTACTAGCGGGAACATTCAGTACTTC.

The rearrangement uses TRBV27 and TRBJ2-1; 10 bases are a match to TRBD2. This CDR3 contains 15 residues. Trimming at V came to 1 base and at J to 10 bases, leaving 7 bases not matched to a gene. Germline assignment: CDR1 MNHEY and CDR2 SMNVEV (reference sequence). The CDR3 DNA reads as TGTGCCAGCAGTTTATACCCTAGCGGGAGAGTCGAGCAGTTCTTC. This sequence encodes CASSLYPSGRVEQFF.

The chain recombines TRBV7-2 with TRBJ1-2; 10 nucleotides line up with TRBD1. The V gene end was trimmed by 1 base and the J gene end by 8 bases; junction bases not matched to a gene: 4. CDR3 length: 14 residues. Germline-derived CDR1 and CDR2 are SGHTA and FQGNSA. The CDR3 DNA sequence: TGTGCCAGCAGCTTAGGAGGGGGACAGGGGGGCTACACCTTC. Amino acids: CASSLGGGQGGYTF. The variable domain in full, completed from reference TRBV7-2 and TRBJ1-2, reads GAGVSQSPSNKVTEKGKDVELRCDPISGHTALYWYRQSLGQGLEFLIYFQGNSAPDKSGLPSDRFSAERTGGSVSTLTIQRTQQEDSAVYLCASSLGGGQGGYTFGSGTRLTVV.

The J gene is TRBJ1-5, the V gene TRBV5-4, with D tentatively TRBD1 (6 bases). The CDR3 spans 17 residues. V was shortened by 1 base and J by 5 bases, with 19 bases between the two germline ends. Germline assignment: CDR1 SGHNT and CDR2 YYREEE (reference sequence). The CDR3 DNA reads as TGTGCCAGCAGCTTGTCACTTCACGAACCAGGGGATCAGCCCCAGCATTTT. This sequence encodes CASSLSLHEPGDQPQHF.

This sequence joins TRBV7-6 and TRBJ2-1, with 7 nucleotides matching TRBD2. This CDR3 comprises 16 residues. Looked up from germline, CDR1 is SGHVS and CDR2 is FNYEAQ. V was clipped by 0 bases and J by 7 bases; unmatched bases: 9. Here the CDR3 reads CASSLAGLAVGNEQFF. DNA for the CDR3: TGTGCCAGCAGCTTAGCAGGCCTAGCGGTGGGAAATGAGCAGTTCTTC. Drawing the rest from reference TRBV7-6 and TRBJ2-1, the complete variable domain is GAGVSQSPRYKVTKRGQDVALRCDPISGHVSLYWYRQALGQGPEFLTYFNYEAQQDKSGLPNDRFSAERPEGSISTLTIQRTEQRDSAMYRCASSLAGLAVGNEQFFGPGTRLTVL.

The J gene is TRBJ1-5, the V gene TRBV19; 7 nucleotides agree with TRBD1. CDR3 length equals 14 residues. Germline V gene data show CDR1 as LNHDA and CDR2 as SQIVND (reference sequence). Unmatched junction bases numbered 5, after V lost 6 bases and J lost 3 bases. CDR3 loop: CASSADRDNQPQHF. In nucleotides, the CDR3 is TGTGCCAGTAGCGCAGACAGGGACAATCAGCCCCAGCATTTT.

J is TRBJ2-3 and V is TRBV30, with TRBD1 as a possible D gene (6 bases). The length of the CDR3 is 16 residues. V dropped 0 bases and J dropped 0 bases, with 13 bases sitting between them. The germline gives CDR1 GTSNPN, CDR2 SVGIG (reference sequence). DNA of the CDR3: TGTGCCTGGAGTGTCGGGGCAGGGGTAAGCACAGATACGCAGTATTTT. Protein product: CAWSVGAGVSTDTQYF.

The V and J genes are TRBV7-9 and TRBJ1-2, with D maybe TRBD1 (6 bases). CDR3 length equals 15 residues. In germline, CDR1 is SEHNR, CDR2 FQNEAQ (reference sequence). The V end lost 7 bases, the J end lost 0 bases, and 15 bases lay between the germline ends. CDR3 residues: CASIHIGTSNYGYTF. The CDR3 DNA follows: TGTGCCAGCATCCACATCGGGACATCTAACTATGGCTACACCTTC.

The V call is TRBV4-1, the J call TRBJ2-1; unclear D gene. Germline assignment: CDR1 MGHRA and CDR2 YSYEKL. V gave up 1 base and J gave up 4 bases, with 11 bases separating them. The CDR3 spans 15 residues. The CDR3: CASSQALTAYNEQFF. CDR3 nucleotide sequence: TGCGCCAGCAGCCAAGCCCTCACTGCTTACAATGAGCAGTTCTTC.

This CDR3 reads CASSSGDVTPNYGYTF. DNA for the CDR3: TGCGCCAGCAGCTCGGGGGATGTAACTCCCAACTATGGCTACACCTTC. The rearrangement uses TRBV5-1 and TRBJ1-2; TRBD1 might be the D (5 bases). This CDR3 is 16 amino acids long. The germline CDR1 and CDR2 sequences are SGHRS and YFSETQ. Trimming removed 3 bases from V and 2 bases from J, with 17 bases in between.

The chain employs TRBV2 and TRBJ1-2; D may be TRBD1 (6 bases). Germline V gene data show CDR1 as SNHLY and CDR2 as FYNNEI. The germline V and J ends were trimmed by 8 bases and 7 bases, with 17 bases remaining between them. There are 13 residues in the CDR3. In DNA form, the CDR3 reads TGTGCCAGCCTCGAGGGGACCAGGGGTGGCTACACCTTC. This gives the protein CASLEGTRGGYTF.

V usage is TRBV21-1 and J usage is TRBJ1-5. TRBV21-1 is an annotated pseudogene. CDR3 length: 11 residues. The CDR3 reads CASSIDQPQHF. CDR3 bases: TGTGCCAGCAGCATAGATCAGCCCCAGCATTTT.

The chain has TRBV28 and TRBJ2-3; a weak D match, TRBD2 (6 bases). Germline-derived CDR1 and CDR2 are MDHEN and SYDVKM. The CDR3 is 17 amino acids. The V gene lost 3 bases and the J gene lost 1 base, with 17 bases spanning the gap. The CDR3 DNA sequence: TGTGCCAGCAGTTTTATATATGCGGAGCGGGGCACAGATACGCAGTATTTT. Translation gives CASSFIYAERGTDTQYF.

This clone came up once. The V and J genes are TRBV3-1 (or the pseudogene TRBV3-2) and TRBJ2-5, with 7 bases matching TRBD1. V lost 4 bases, J lost 5 bases, and 1 base stayed unmatched. The CDR3 is 12 amino acids. The germline CDR1 and CDR2 sequences are LGHDT and YNNKEL (reference sequence). The CDR3 DNA is TGTGCCAGCAGCCTACAGGGGGAGACCCAGTACTTC. Amino acids: CASSLQGETQYF.

This sequence joins TRBV5-1 and TRBJ2-1; TRBD2 matches 16 bases. J gave up 0 bases and V 4 bases, and 4 bases lay outside the gene matches. The CDR3 length is 18 residues. Per germline, CDR1 SGHRS and CDR2 YFSETQ. CDR3 sequence: CASSRGLAGGSSYNEQFF. As DNA, the CDR3 is TGCGCCAGCAGCAGGGGACTAGCGGGAGGGAGCTCCTACAATGAGCAGTTCTTC.

This clone has only one observation. This chain joins TRBV6-1 and TRBJ1-1; 8 positions match TRBD1. After removal of 3 bases from V and 5 bases from J, the junction contained 5 bases not matched to a gene. Germline V gene sequence: CDR1 MNHNS, CDR2 SASEGT. The length of the CDR3 is 14 residues. CDR3 protein: CASSEDRVMTEAFF. CDR3 in DNA: TGTGCCAGCAGTGAGGACAGGGTGATGACTGAAGCTTTCTTT.

The genes are TRBV7-9 and TRBJ2-7; 12 bases fit TRBD2. This CDR3 contains 19 residues. The germline gives CDR1 SEHNR, CDR2 FQNEAQ (reference sequence). Trimming cost V 5 bases and J 5 bases; bases outside gene matches: 19. The CDR3 DNA follows: TGTGCCAGCAGCCCCCTATTCGCGGGACTAGCGGGCAGTGTACACGAGCAGTACTTC. Residues: CASSPLFAGLAGSVHEQYF.

This rearrangement joins TRBV5-1 to TRBJ2-2; 10 positions match TRBD1. This CDR3 is 16 amino acids long. V shed 3 bases and J 4 bases; nucleotides not matched to a gene: 6. Germline loops: CDR1 SGHRS, CDR2 YFSETQ. The DNA for the CDR3 is TGCGCCAGCAGCTCGGGACAGGGGTTTAGCACCGGGGAGCTGTTTTTT. It encodes CASSSGQGFSTGELFF.

This sequence joins TRBV5-1 and TRBJ2-7, with 7 bases identical to TRBD2. Trimming took 7 bases from V and 4 from J; bases not matched to a gene: 17. The CDR3 covers 16 residues. Germline V CDR1 and CDR2: SGHRS, YFSETQ. CDR3 coding DNA: TGCGCCAGCCGAAACCCCTCCGCGCGGGAGAGATACGAGCAGTACTTC. Encoded protein: CASRNPSARERYEQYF.

This clone was observed once. The chain recombines TRBV11-2 with TRBJ1-1; D ambiguous. Trimming took off 6 bases at V and 1 base at J, with 15 bases between the two ends. Germline CDR1 reads SGHAT; CDR2 reads FQNNGV. This CDR3 contains 15 residues. CDR3 residues: CASRPPGKRNTEAFF. CDR3 sequence (DNA): TGTGCCAGCAGACCGCCAGGAAAAAGGAACACTGAAGCTTTCTTT.

The chain links TRBV5-1 to TRBJ2-1; D ambiguous. CDR1 and CDR2 from the germline V gene are SGHRS and YFSETQ. This CDR3 comprises 15 residues. Trimming left V 2 bases short and J 1 base short, with 10 bases between. In nucleotides, the CDR3 is TGCGCCAGCAGCTTACGCAGGCTTTCCTACAATGAGCAGTTCTTC. It is translated as CASSLRRLSYNEQFF.

The chain couples TRBV15 to TRBJ2-5; TRBD2 matches at 7 bases. Germline CDR1 and CDR2: LNHNV and YYDKDF (reference sequence). V trimming: 0 bases; J trimming: 7 bases; junction bases outside the gene matches: 2. There are 13 residues in the CDR3. CDR3 bases: TGTGCCACCAGCAGAGATCCGGGGGGGACCCAGTACTTC. As protein: CATSRDPGGTQYF.

The chain links TRBV11-2 to TRBJ2-2; 13 positions agree with TRBD2. This CDR3 has 18 residues. CDR1 and CDR2 (germline): SGHAT, FQNNGV. J lost 6 bases, V lost 3 bases, and 10 bases had no gene match. The CDR3 DNA sequence: TGTGCCAGCAGCTTCTCCCTCACTAGCGGGGGGGCCGCCGGGGAGCTGTTTTTT. Its translation is CASSFSLTSGGAAGELFF.

This sequence joins TRBV7-9 and TRBJ2-7, with TRBD1 as a possible D gene (5 bases). Germline V gene sequence: CDR1 SEHNR, CDR2 FQNEAQ (reference sequence). Trimming left V 1 base short and J 2 bases short, with 15 bases between. There are 16 residues in the CDR3. The CDR3 region is CASSLVAGRFPYEQYF. The CDR3 nucleotides read TGTGCCAGCAGCTTAGTAGCAGGGCGTTTTCCCTACGAGCAGTACTTC. The full variable domain, completed using reference TRBV7-9 and TRBJ2-7, is DTGVSQNPRHKITKRGQNVTFRCDPISEHNRLYWYRQTLGQGPEFLTYFQNEAQLEKSRLLSDRFSAERPKGSFSTLEIQRTEQGDSAMYLCASSLVAGRFPYEQYFGPGTRLTVT.

The J gene is TRBJ1-1, the V gene TRBV5-1; a possible D gene is TRBD1 (5 bases). The CDR3 loop spans 16 amino acids. The V gene lost 0 bases and the J gene lost 0 bases, with 12 bases spanning the gap. The germline gives CDR1 SGHRS, CDR2 YFSETQ. CDR3 in amino acids: CASSLDLSGMNTEAFF. The CDR3 nucleotides read TGCGCCAGCAGCTTGGATCTGTCAGGGATGAACACTGAAGCTTTCTTT.

The chain joins TRBV5-1 to TRBJ1-2, with D perhaps TRBD1 (6 bases). Per germline, CDR1 SGHRS and CDR2 YFSETQ. Trimming removed 0 bases at V and 1 base at J, with 16 bases between. This CDR3 has 17 amino acids. CDR3 nucleotide sequence: TGCGCCAGCAGCTTGGACAGGGTCCTCCTCGGTAACTATGGCTACACCTTC. Translation gives CASSLDRVLLGNYGYTF.